One and the same sample provided the 9 T cell receptor beta chains below, sequenced in a study of PD-L1 blockade in urothelial cancer (dated by TCRdb to 2016 to 2017). The library was made by the immunoSEQ multiplex PCR assay. Held by TCRdb, this immuneACCESS table contains in-frame sequences only and omits some clones. Under half of the omission traces to an unresolved V gene where checked; the cause of the rest is unknown. This sample has about 70,000 clones in its table, and under 90% of those were observed once. Roughly 4.8% of the sample is held by the ten biggest clonotypes. The specimen was PBMCs, collected around atezolizumab (anti-PD-L1) treatment. The receptors stem from a man aged 70 or older with urothelial cancer.

This rearrangement joins TRBV11-2 to TRBJ2-2; 10 nucleotides line up with TRBD1. Germline V CDR1 and CDR2: SGHAT, FQNNGV. J gave up 3 bases and V 5 bases, and 15 bases lay outside the gene matches. The CDR3 runs 19 residues. The CDR3 coding sequence is TGTGCCAGCAGCCCCCTCCACTTCCTGGGGACAGGGGACACCGGGGAGCTGTTTTTT. This translates into CASSPLHFLGTGDTGELFF.

The genes are TRBV6-1 and TRBJ1-2; D unresolved. Per the germline V gene, CDR1 is MNHNS and CDR2 is SASEGT. The V end was cut by 7 bases, the J end by 8 bases, with 20 bases between. The CDR3 spans 14 residues. Here the CDR3 DNA reads TGTGCCAGCATGCGCCCGGGGAGGAGAGGCGGCTACACCTTC. Translating gives CASMRPGRRGGYTF.

V is TRBV2 and J is TRBJ1-1, with D possibly being TRBD1 (6 bases). The V end was cut by 5 bases, the J end by 1 base, with 11 bases between. CDR3 length equals 14 residues. The germline V gene has CDR1 SNHLY and CDR2 FYNNEI. CDR3 nucleotides: TGTGCCAGCAGTAACCAGGGGAGGAACACTGAAGCTTTCTTT. Amino acids: CASSNQGRNTEAFF.

This clone was counted once. The chain recombines TRBV7-9 with TRBJ2-3, with D perhaps TRBD2 (6 bases). Germline CDR1 reads SEHNR; CDR2 reads FQNEAQ (reference sequence). V shed 5 bases and J shed 6 bases, with 15 bases lying between them. CDR3 length equals 14 residues. CDR3 amino acids: CASSISGPTDTQYF. The CDR3 region has the DNA TGTGCCAGCAGCATTAGCGGACCCACCGATACGCAGTATTTT.

The chain employs TRBV6-4 and TRBJ2-2; 8 bases map to TRBD1. This CDR3 has 13 residues. Germline CDR1 MRHNA, CDR2 SNTAGT. The junction had 1 base not matched to a gene; V was cut back by 8 bases and J by 2 bases. The CDR3 coding sequence is TGTGCCAGCGGGACAGGCAACACCGGGGAGCTGTTTTTT. Translated: CASGTGNTGELFF.

The CDR3 reads CASSQVSAYNEQFF. CDR3 DNA sequence: TGCGCCAGCAGCCAAGTTTCGGCCTACAATGAGCAGTTCTTC. This sequence joins TRBV4-1 and TRBJ2-1, with D unresolved. Germline CDR1 is MGHRA and CDR2 is YSYEKL. Trimming stripped 1 base from V and 2 bases from J, with 6 bases between. This CDR3 is 14 amino acids long.

The gene calls are TRBV30 and TRBJ2-5; TRBD2 aligns across 9 bases. J was trimmed by 1 base and V by 0 bases; bases with no gene match: 6. CDR1 is GTSNPN, CDR2 SVGIG, per germline (reference sequence). The CDR3 contains 16 residues. The CDR3 DNA is TGTGCCTGGAGTGTACAGGCTAGCGGGGCCCAAGAGACCCAGTACTTC. The encoded protein is CAWSVQASGAQETQYF.

This clone was counted between two and nine times. The chain recombines TRBV6-5 with TRBJ2-7, with 8 bases that match TRBD2. The V segment lost 4 bases and the J segment 2 bases; nucleotides outside the gene matches: 7. The CDR3 contains 15 residues. Germline loops: CDR1 MNHEY, CDR2 SVGAGI. The CDR3 here is CASSSWTSRPYEQYF. CDR3 coding DNA: TGTGCCAGCAGTTCTTGGACTAGCCGTCCCTACGAGCAGTACTTC.

This clone was observed a single time. The chain is built from TRBV6-1 and TRBJ2-1; 10 bases match TRBD2. The germline V gene encodes CDR1 MNHNS and CDR2 SASEGT. V was clipped by 6 bases and J by 8 bases; unmatched bases: 10. This CDR3 has 15 residues. CDR3 DNA: TGTGCCAGCAGGCCGCCAGCGGGAGGGCGCGATGAGCAGTTCTTC. Its protein product is CASRPPAGGRDEQFF.